Listed below are T cell receptor beta chains from one sample, sequenced in a study of shared clonotypes between healthy human individuals. Repertoires were generated with immunoSEQ multiplex PCR, while TCRdb's copy carries only in-frame clones and drops some. This table has hundreds of thousands of clones, 95% to 96% appearing once. The specimen sequenced was naive CD8+ T cells sorted from blood. Every receptor here comes from a woman aged 25 to 39 in good health. Each CDR3 is given with its conserved first and last residue. Each record gives: V gene, D gene, J gene, clone size, CDR3 DNA, CDR3 protein. D genes are given only for firm matches. Rows give clone size only sometimes, using once, few, many, or a class for an expanded clone.

v_call: TRBV9
d_call: -
j_call: TRBJ2-7
clone_size: -
cdr3_nt: TGTGCCAGCAGCGGGGCATCCACCTACGAGCAGTACTTC
cdr3_aa: CASSGASTYEQYF

v_call: TRBV2
d_call: -
j_call: TRBJ1-5
clone_size: -
cdr3_nt: TGTGCCAGCAGTGACAGGGGCCCCTATAGCAATCAGCCCCAGCATTTT
cdr3_aa: CASSDRGPYSNQPQHF

v_call: TRBV9
d_call: -
j_call: TRBJ1-3
clone_size: -
cdr3_nt: TGTGCCAGCAGCCCAACAGGGCCCGGAAACACCATATATTTT
cdr3_aa: CASSPTGPGNTIYF

v_call: TRBV28
d_call: -
j_call: TRBJ2-1
clone_size: -
cdr3_nt: TGTGCCAGCAGTTTTGGTAGCGGCCCCTACAATGAGCAGTTCTTC
cdr3_aa: CASSFGSGPYNEQFF

v_call: TRBV7-9
d_call: -
j_call: TRBJ2-7
clone_size: -
cdr3_nt: TGTGCCAGCAGTCACGGGGGCTCCTACGAGCAGTACTTC
cdr3_aa: CASSHGGSYEQYF

v_call: TRBV19
d_call: -
j_call: TRBJ1-2
clone_size: -
cdr3_nt: TGTGCCAGTAGTTGGGGGTATGGCTACACCTTC
cdr3_aa: CASSWGYGYTF

v_call: TRBV4-1
d_call: -
j_call: TRBJ2-5
clone_size: -
cdr3_nt: TGCGCCAGCAGCCAAGGCGATCCGGATTATCCCTTCCAAGAGACCCAGTACTTC
cdr3_aa: CASSQGDPDYPFQETQYF

v_call: TRBV6-1
d_call: TRBD1
j_call: TRBJ2-7
clone_size: -
cdr3_nt: TGTGCCAGCAGTGAAGGGACAGGGTTCGCCTACGAGCAGTACTTC
cdr3_aa: CASSEGTGFAYEQYF

v_call: TRBV6-5
d_call: -
j_call: TRBJ2-7
clone_size: -
cdr3_nt: TGTGCCAGCAGTTACGCGGGCGGATCCTACGAGCAGTACTTC
cdr3_aa: CASSYAGGSYEQYF

v_call: TRBV5-6
d_call: -
j_call: TRBJ2-1
clone_size: -
cdr3_nt: TGTGCCAGCAGCCCCCTTAATTCCTACAATGAGCAGTTCTTC
cdr3_aa: CASSPLNSYNEQFF

v_call: TRBV28
d_call: -
j_call: TRBJ2-2
clone_size: -
cdr3_nt: TGTGCCAGCAGTTTCGAAGGCACAAACACCGGGGAGCTGTTTTTT
cdr3_aa: CASSFEGTNTGELFF

v_call: TRBV5-6
d_call: -
j_call: TRBJ1-2
clone_size: -
cdr3_nt: TGTGCCAGCAGCTTGTACCCCGCGGGGGCTGACTATGGCTACACCTTC
cdr3_aa: CASSLYPAGADYGYTF

v_call: TRBV7-8
d_call: TRBD2
j_call: TRBJ2-7
clone_size: once
cdr3_nt: TGTGCCAGCAGCGAGGACCGCCGGGGGGACGAGCAGTACTTC
cdr3_aa: CASSEDRRGDEQYF

v_call: TRBV6-1
d_call: -
j_call: TRBJ1-1
clone_size: -
cdr3_nt: TGTGCCGGCGAGGGGGGCGCGGGAGCTGAAGCTTTCTTT
cdr3_aa: CAGEGGAGAEAFF